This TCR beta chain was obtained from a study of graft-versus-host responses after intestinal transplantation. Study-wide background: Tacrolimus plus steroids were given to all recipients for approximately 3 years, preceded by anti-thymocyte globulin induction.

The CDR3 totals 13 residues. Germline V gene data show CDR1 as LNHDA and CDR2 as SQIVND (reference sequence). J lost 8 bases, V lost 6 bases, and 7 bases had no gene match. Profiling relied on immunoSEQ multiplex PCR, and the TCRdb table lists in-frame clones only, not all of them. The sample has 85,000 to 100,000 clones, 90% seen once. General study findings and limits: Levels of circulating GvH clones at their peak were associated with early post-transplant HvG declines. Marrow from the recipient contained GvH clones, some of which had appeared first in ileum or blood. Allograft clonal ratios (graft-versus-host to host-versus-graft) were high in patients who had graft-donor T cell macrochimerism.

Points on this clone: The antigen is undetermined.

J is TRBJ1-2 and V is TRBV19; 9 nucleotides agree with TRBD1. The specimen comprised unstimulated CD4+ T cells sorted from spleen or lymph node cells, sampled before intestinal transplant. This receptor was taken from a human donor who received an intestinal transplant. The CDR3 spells CASSPRTGAGYTF. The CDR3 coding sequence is TGTGCCAGTAGCCCCCGGACAGGGGCGGGCTACACCTTC.